This record concerns one T cell receptor beta chain sequence. TCRdb called the reads again in MiXCR, with one record for every CDR3 protein. Of 180,000 or so distinct CDR3 sequences listed, about 17% are singletons. CDR1 is SGHAT, CDR2 FQDESV, per germline (reference sequence). The V end lost 5 bases, the J end lost 6 bases, and 13 bases lay between the germline ends. This CDR3 is built from 13 residues. The data belong to a study of T cell repertoires in cytomegalovirus infection. The overall study: Matching HLA type and CMV infection were both indicated by public TCR beta signatures.

This receptor was taken from a human donor in good health (CMV status not recorded). Some clones in this sample may be carry-over from other donors' samples. Material: CD8+ T cells from PBMCs. The chain combines TRBV11-1 with TRBJ1-1; D is unclear. The CDR3 region is CASSMTREAEAFF. Written as DNA, the CDR3 is TGTGCCAGCAGCATGACCCGGGAGGCTGAAGCTTTCTTT.